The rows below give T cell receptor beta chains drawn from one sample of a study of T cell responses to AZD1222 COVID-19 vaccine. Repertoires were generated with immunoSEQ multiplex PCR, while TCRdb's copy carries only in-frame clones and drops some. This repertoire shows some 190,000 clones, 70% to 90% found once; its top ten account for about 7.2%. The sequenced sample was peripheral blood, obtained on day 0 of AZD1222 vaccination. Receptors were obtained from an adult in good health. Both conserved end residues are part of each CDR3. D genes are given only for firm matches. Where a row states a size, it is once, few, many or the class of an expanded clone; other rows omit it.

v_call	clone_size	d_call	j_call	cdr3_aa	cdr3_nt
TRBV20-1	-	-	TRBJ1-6	CSASGVSPLHF	TGCAGTGCTAGCGGGGTTTCACCCCTCCACTTT
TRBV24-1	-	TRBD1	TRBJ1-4	CATADRDRELPTNEKLFF	TGTGCCACCGCTGACCGGGACAGGGAACTTCCAACTAATGAAAAACTGTTTTTT
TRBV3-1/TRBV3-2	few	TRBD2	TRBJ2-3	CASSQLAGGPDTQYF	TGTGCCAGCAGCCAATTAGCGGGGGGGCCAGATACGCAGTATTTT
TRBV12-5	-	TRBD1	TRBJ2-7	CASVFGQGAYEQYF	TGTGCTAGTGTTTTCGGACAGGGGGCCTACGAGCAGTACTTC
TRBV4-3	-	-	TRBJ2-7	CASSQEPPGGRDEQYF	TGCGCCAGCAGCCAAGAGCCGCCCGGGGGGCGGGACGAGCAGTACTTC
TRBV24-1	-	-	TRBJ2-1	CATSDSTGPGYNEQFF	TGTGCCACCAGTGATTCAACAGGGCCTGGGTACAATGAGCAGTTCTTC
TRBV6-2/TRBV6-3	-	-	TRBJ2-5	CASSRAIETQYF	TGTGCCAGCAGTAGGGCTATTGAGACCCAGTACTTC
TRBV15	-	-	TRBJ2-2	CATSRDWGELFF	TGTGCCACCAGCAGAGATTGGGGGGAGCTGTTTTTT
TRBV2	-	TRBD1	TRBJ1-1	CASSPWTGLNTEAFF	TGTGCCAGCAGTCCCTGGACAGGCCTGAACACTGAAGCTTTCTTT
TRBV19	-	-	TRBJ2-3	CASSTLNEPDLVPQDTQYF	TGTGCCAGTAGCACATTAAACGAACCCGATCTGGTACCTCAGGATACGCAGTATTTT
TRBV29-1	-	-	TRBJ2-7	CSVEDRGEQYF	TGCAGCGTTGAAGATCGCGGAGAGCAGTACTTC
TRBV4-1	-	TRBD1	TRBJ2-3	CASSPRDRGYTDTQYF	TGCGCCAGCAGCCCCCGTGACAGGGGGTACACAGATACGCAGTATTTT
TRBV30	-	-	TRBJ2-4	CALDRPKNIQYF	TGTGCCCTCGACAGACCCAAAAACATTCAGTACTTC
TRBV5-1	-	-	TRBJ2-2	CASSLSQLTGELFF	TGCGCCAGCAGCTTGAGTCAGCTCACCGGGGAGCTGTTTTTT
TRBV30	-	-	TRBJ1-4	CAWSREKLFF	TGTGCCTGGAGTCGGGAAAAACTGTTTTTT
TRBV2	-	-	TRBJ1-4	CASRGLIATNEKLFF	TGTGCCAGCAGGGGCCTTATTGCAACTAATGAAAAACTGTTTTTT
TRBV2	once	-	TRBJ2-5	CASSEVGAETQYF	TGTGCCAGCAGTGAGGTAGGAGCGGAGACCCAGTACTTC
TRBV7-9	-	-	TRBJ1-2	CASSWNGGYGYTF	TGTGCCAGCAGCTGGAACGGGGGCTATGGCTACACCTTC
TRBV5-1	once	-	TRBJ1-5	CASSLGEGGTNQPQHF	TGCGCCAGCAGCTTGGGGGAAGGGGGTACCAATCAGCCCCAGCATTTT
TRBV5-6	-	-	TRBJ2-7	CASSLEASSYEQYF	TGTGCCAGCAGCTTGGAGGCGTCCTCCTACGAGCAGTACTTC
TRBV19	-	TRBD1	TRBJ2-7	CASSMGQGEDYEQYF	TGTGCCAGTAGTATGGGACAGGGTGAGGACTACGAGCAGTACTTC
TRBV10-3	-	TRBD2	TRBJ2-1	CATSTASGGATYNEQFF	TGTGCCACTAGTACCGCTAGCGGGGGGGCCACCTACAATGAGCAGTTCTTC
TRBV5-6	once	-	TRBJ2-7	CASNRETGPYYEQYF	TGTGCCAGCAATCGGGAGACCGGGCCGTACTACGAGCAGTACTTC
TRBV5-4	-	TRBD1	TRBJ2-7	CASSSPRQGASYEQYF	TGTGCCAGCAGCTCCCCCCGACAGGGGGCTTCGTACGAGCAGTACTTC
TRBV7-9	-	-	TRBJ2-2	CASSATGTRNTGELFF	TGTGCCAGCAGCGCAACCGGGACACGCAACACCGGGGAGCTGTTTTTT
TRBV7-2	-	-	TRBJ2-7	CASSPQGQGPYEQYF	TGTGCCAGCAGCCCCCAGGGGCAGGGCCCCTACGAGCAGTACTTC